The 21 T cell receptor beta chains below all came from one sample that was sequenced in a study of cytomegalovirus exposure and HLA in healthy donors. The study ran its PCR with 60 Vbeta and 13 Jbeta primers. Sequencing used immunoSEQ multiplex PCR; TCRdb keeps in-frame clones, though not all of them. This table holds over 200,000 clones, almost 80% found once. The material sequenced was PBMCs. The receptors come from a male donor in good health and CMV-seronegative.

The V gene is TRBV12-5, the J gene TRBJ2-3, with TRBD2 identical over 12 bases. Germline CDR1 LGHNT, CDR2 FRNRAP. Germline trimming cut 1 base from V and 5 bases from J; bases unmatched to any gene: 7. The CDR3 extends over 17 amino acids. CDR3 loop: CASGLGLAGVSVDTQYF. The CDR3 region has the DNA TGTGCTAGTGGTTTGGGACTAGCGGGAGTATCAGTAGATACGCAGTATTTT.

This chain uses TRBV5-5 with TRBJ2-7; possible D gene TRBD2, 6 bases. CDR3 length: 13 residues. Germline V gives CDR1 SGHKS, CDR2 YYEKEE (reference sequence). The V gene lost 3 bases and the J gene lost 4 bases, with 11 bases spanning the gap. CDR3 sequence: CASSSGTGYEQYF. The CDR3 DNA reads as TGTGCCAGCAGCTCCGGGACTGGGTACGAGCAGTACTTC.

The chain has TRBV5-1 and TRBJ1-3; the match to TRBD1 covers 7 bases. V dropped 4 bases and J dropped 0; count of bases not matched to a gene: 4. Germline loops: CDR1 SGHRS, CDR2 YFSETQ. The CDR3 sequence is 15 residues long. CDR3 DNA sequence: TGCGCCAGCAGCCCGGGACAGAGCTCTGGAAACACCATATATTTT. Protein product: CASSPGQSSGNTIYF.

The chain carries TRBV10-2 and TRBJ2-5; 7 bases fit TRBD2. The length of the CDR3 is 15 residues. V lost 7 bases to trimming and J lost 2 bases; unmatched junction nucleotides: 10. From germline, CDR1 is WSHSY and CDR2 SAAADI. This chain's CDR3 is CASNRGSGLQETQYF. Here the CDR3 DNA reads TGCGCCAGCAACCGAGGTAGCGGGCTACAAGAGACCCAGTACTTC.

The chain uses TRBV5-4 and TRBJ2-5, with D possibly matching TRBD1 (7 bases). Germline V gene sequence: CDR1 SGHNT, CDR2 YYREEE (reference sequence). This CDR3 is 16 amino acids long. Deletions cut 4 bases from V and 7 bases from J, with 23 bases between. Here the CDR3 reads CASSPSRGQGVRTQYF. The CDR3, as DNA: TGTGCCAGCAGCCCGAGTCGGGGGCAGGGGGTACGGACCCAGTACTTC. Full variable domain (remainder filled in from reference TRBV5-4 and TRBJ2-5): ETGVTQSPTHLIKTRGQQVTLRCSSQSGHNTVSWYQQALGQGPQFIFQYYREEENGRGNFPPRFSGLQFPNYSSELNVNALELDDSALYLCASSPSRGQGVRTQYFGPGTRLLVL.

The chain is built from TRBV5-1 and TRBJ2-3, with 8 bases aligning to TRBD1. Germline CDR1 reads SGHRS; CDR2 reads YFSETQ. Trimming at V came to 3 bases and at J to 4 bases, leaving 7 bases not matched to a gene. This CDR3 comprises 15 residues. The CDR3 loop is CASSYGTGAPDTQYF. In nucleotides, the CDR3 is TGCGCCAGCAGCTATGGGACAGGCGCACCAGATACGCAGTATTTT.

This clone appeared once. The chain uses TRBV19 and TRBJ2-5, with D uncertain. The J call may not be correct, given that the DNA end is closer to TRBJ2-7. CDR1 is LNHDA, CDR2 SQIVND, per germline (reference sequence). The CDR3 contains 13 residues. CDR3 region: CASSTAPSYEQYF. The CDR3 bases are TGTGCCAGTAGTACTGCCCCATCCTACGAGCAGTACTTC.

V usage is TRBV7-3 and J usage is TRBJ2-6; maybe TRBD2 (5 bases). CDR1 is SGHTA and CDR2 is FQGTGA in the germline V gene. The CDR3 is made up of 17 amino acids. Trimming pared 1 base from V and 2 bases from J, leaving 12 bases between. The CDR3 region has the DNA TGTGCCAGCAGCTTAATGCCTCTCGGGGCTGGGGCCAACGTCCTGACTTTC. Protein product: CASSLMPLGAGANVLTF.

V gene TRBV11-2 combines with J gene TRBJ2-1, with D uncertain. In germline, CDR1 is SGHAT, CDR2 FQNNGV. The V gene lost 0 bases and the J gene lost 5 bases, with 5 bases spanning the gap. The CDR3 sequence is 13 residues long. Here the CDR3 DNA reads TGTGCCAGCAGCTTAGATCCGGACAATGAGCAGTTCTTC. Translation: CASSLDPDNEQFF. Full variable domain (missing parts from reference TRBV11-2 and TRBJ2-1): EAGVAQSPRYKIIEKRQSVAFWCNPISGHATLYWYQQILGQGPKLLIQFQNNGVVDDSQLPKDRFSAERLKGVDSTLKIQPAKLEDSAVYLCASSLDPDNEQFFGPGTRLTVL.

This chain joins TRBV4-1 and TRBJ1-4; D remains unclear. This CDR3 has 15 amino acids. Germline V lookup: CDR1 MGHRA, CDR2 YSYEKL. Deletions cut 0 bases from V and 6 bases from J, with 11 bases between. The CDR3 is CASSQDREAYEKLFF. CDR3 DNA: TGCGCCAGCAGCCAAGATCGGGAGGCTTATGAAAAACTGTTTTTT.

The chain links TRBV30 to TRBJ2-3; D perhaps matches TRBD1 (7 bases). The CDR3 is 16 amino acids. V gave up 0 bases and J gave up 2 bases, with 15 bases separating them. In germline, CDR1 is GTSNPN, CDR2 SVGIG (reference sequence). The CDR3 is CAWSVWAGGTTDTQYF. CDR3 DNA sequence: TGTGCCTGGAGTGTCTGGGCAGGGGGGACCACAGATACGCAGTATTTT.

V and J are TRBV5-5 and TRBJ2-7, with D maybe TRBD2 (6 bases). There are 16 residues in the CDR3. V lost 4 bases and J lost 6, with 23 bases in between. Germline CDR1 reads SGHKS; CDR2 reads YYEKEE (reference sequence). Here the CDR3 DNA reads TGTGCCAGCAGCCGACAAACCCTAGCGTCCCCCTTCGAGCAGTACTTC. As protein: CASSRQTLASPFEQYF.

This clone was found a few times. The rearrangement links TRBV4-2 to TRBJ1-2; the D is unclear. V was pared by 6 bases and J by 4 bases, with 12 bases between. Germline values: CDR1 LGHNA, CDR2 YNFKEQ. The CDR3 totals 13 residues. CDR3 loop: CASSRPGGYGYTF. CDR3 DNA sequence: TGTGCCAGCAGTCGTCCGGGTGGCTATGGCTACACCTTC.

The V and J genes are TRBV7-9 and TRBJ2-1; D is uncertain. The CDR3 has 12 amino acids. CDR1 SEHNR and CDR2 FQNEAQ come from the germline V gene (reference sequence). V lost 2 bases, J lost 10 bases, and 9 bases lay in between. The CDR3 is CASSLFPGEQFF. CDR3 sequence (DNA): TGTGCCAGCAGCTTATTTCCCGGGGAGCAGTTCTTC.

This chain joins TRBV5-1 and TRBJ2-2, with D maybe TRBD1 (5 bases). Trimming stripped 2 bases from V and 2 bases from J, with 7 bases between. This CDR3 has 14 amino acids. In germline, CDR1 is SGHRS, CDR2 YFSETQ. CDR3 coding DNA: TGCGCCAGCAGCTTACAGGCAAACACCGGGGAGCTGTTTTTT. Translating gives CASSLQANTGELFF. Filled out from reference TRBV5-1 and TRBJ2-2, the complete variable domain reads KAGVTQTPRYLIKTRGQQVTLSCSPISGHRSVSWYQQTPGQGLQFLFEYFSETQRNKGNFPGRFSGRQFSNSRSEMNVSTLELGDSALYLCASSLQANTGELFFGEGSRLTVL.

Here the CDR3 reads CASSPTSGPLEQYF. CDR3 nucleotide sequence: TGTGCCAGCAGTCCGACTAGCGGTCCACTCGAGCAGTACTTC. V usage is TRBV28 and J usage is TRBJ2-7, with 9 bases lining up with TRBD2. The J segment lost 6 bases and the V segment lost 5 bases, leaving 8 bases of the junction unmatched. This CDR3 is 14 amino acids long. Germline values: CDR1 MDHEN, CDR2 SYDVKM.

The rearrangement joins TRBV5-6 to TRBJ1-2; D gene unclear. Trimming stripped 4 bases from V and 4 bases from J, with 8 bases between. The CDR3 loop spans 12 amino acids. CDR1 is SGHDT, CDR2 YYEEEE, per germline. Here the CDR3 DNA reads TGTGCCAGCAGCAAGACGGGCTATGGCTACACCTTC. Encoded protein: CASSKTGYGYTF. Drawing the rest from reference TRBV5-6 and TRBJ1-2, the complete variable domain is DAGVTQSPTHLIKTRGQQVTLRCSPKSGHDTVSWYQQALGQGPQFIFQYYEEEERQRGNFPDRFSGHQFPNYSSELNVNALLLGDSALYLCASSKTGYGYTFGSGTRLTVV.

This sequence joins TRBV27 and TRBJ1-2; possibly TRBD1 for D (6 bases). The germline V and J ends were trimmed by 3 bases and 2 bases, with 7 bases remaining between them. CDR1 and CDR2 from the germline V gene are MNHEY and SMNVEV (reference sequence). CDR3 size: 13 residues. The CDR3 bases are TGTGCCAGCAGTTTGGACAGAAACTATGGCTACACCTTC. Amino acid sequence: CASSLDRNYGYTF.

As regards this clone: The junction differs from germline at one of its ends, possibly a read error. J is TRBJ2-1 and V is TRBV7-7; 10 bases match TRBD2. The CDR3 consists of 15 residues. Per the germline V gene, CDR1 is SSHAT and CDR2 is FNYEAQ (reference sequence). CDR3 DNA sequence: TGTGCTAGCAGCTTGGTCCTTCTAGCGGGAGATGAGCAGTTCTTC. It yields the protein CASSLVLLAGDEQFF.

The chain links TRBV27 to TRBJ2-3, with D maybe TRBD2 (5 bases). Germline CDR1 and CDR2: MNHEY and SMNVEV (reference sequence). V was trimmed by 2 bases and J by 0 bases, leaving 12 bases between them. The CDR3 loop spans 16 amino acids. The CDR3: CASSLVGVSSTDTQYF. CDR3 in DNA: TGTGCCAGCAGTTTAGTCGGGGTTAGCAGCACAGATACGCAGTATTTT.

This clone was observed a handful of times. This chain joins TRBV5-4 and TRBJ1-4; a possible D gene is TRBD1 (5 bases). The germline gives CDR1 SGHNT, CDR2 YYREEE (reference sequence). This CDR3 spans 14 amino acids. V shed 0 bases and J shed 11 bases, with 14 bases lying between them. CDR3 in amino acids: CASSLAGDGGKLFF. CDR3 DNA: TGTGCCAGCAGCTTGGCGGGGGACGGGGGGAAACTGTTTTTT.